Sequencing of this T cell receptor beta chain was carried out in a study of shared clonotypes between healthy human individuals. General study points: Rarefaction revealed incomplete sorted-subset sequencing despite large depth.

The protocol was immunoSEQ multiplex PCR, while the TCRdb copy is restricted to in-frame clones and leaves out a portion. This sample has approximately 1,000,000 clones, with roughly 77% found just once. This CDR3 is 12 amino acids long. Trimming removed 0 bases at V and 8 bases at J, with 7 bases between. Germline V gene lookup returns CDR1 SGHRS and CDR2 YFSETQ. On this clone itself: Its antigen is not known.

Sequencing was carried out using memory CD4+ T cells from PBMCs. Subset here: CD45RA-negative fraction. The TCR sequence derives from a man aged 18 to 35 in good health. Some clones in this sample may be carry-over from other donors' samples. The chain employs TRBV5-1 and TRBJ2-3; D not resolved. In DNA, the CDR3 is TGCGCCAGCAGCTTGGAAGGATCTACGCAGTATTTT. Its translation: CASSLEGSTQYF.